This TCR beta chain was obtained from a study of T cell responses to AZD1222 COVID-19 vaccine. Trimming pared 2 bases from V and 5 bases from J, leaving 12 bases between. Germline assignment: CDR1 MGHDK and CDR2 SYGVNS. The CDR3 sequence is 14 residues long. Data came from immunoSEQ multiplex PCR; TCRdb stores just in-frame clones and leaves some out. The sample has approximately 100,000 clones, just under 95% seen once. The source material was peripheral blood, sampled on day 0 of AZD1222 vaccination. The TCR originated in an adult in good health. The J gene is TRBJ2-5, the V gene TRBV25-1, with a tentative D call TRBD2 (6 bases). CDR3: CASSEITAGETQYF. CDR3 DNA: TGTGCCAGCAGTGAAATTACGGCGGGGGAGACCCAGTACTTC.